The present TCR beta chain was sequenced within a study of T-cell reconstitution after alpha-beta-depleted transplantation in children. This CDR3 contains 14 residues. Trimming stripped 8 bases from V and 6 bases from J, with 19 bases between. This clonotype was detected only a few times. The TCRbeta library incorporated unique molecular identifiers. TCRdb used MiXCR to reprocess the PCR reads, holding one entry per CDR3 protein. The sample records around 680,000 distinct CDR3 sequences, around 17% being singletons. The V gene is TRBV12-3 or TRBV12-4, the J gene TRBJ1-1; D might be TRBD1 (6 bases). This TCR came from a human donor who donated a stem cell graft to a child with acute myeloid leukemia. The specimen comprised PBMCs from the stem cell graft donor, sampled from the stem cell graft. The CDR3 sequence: CASGDSTGGAEAFF. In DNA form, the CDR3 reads TGTGCCAGCGGGGACTCGACAGGCGGCGCTGAAGCTTTCTTT.